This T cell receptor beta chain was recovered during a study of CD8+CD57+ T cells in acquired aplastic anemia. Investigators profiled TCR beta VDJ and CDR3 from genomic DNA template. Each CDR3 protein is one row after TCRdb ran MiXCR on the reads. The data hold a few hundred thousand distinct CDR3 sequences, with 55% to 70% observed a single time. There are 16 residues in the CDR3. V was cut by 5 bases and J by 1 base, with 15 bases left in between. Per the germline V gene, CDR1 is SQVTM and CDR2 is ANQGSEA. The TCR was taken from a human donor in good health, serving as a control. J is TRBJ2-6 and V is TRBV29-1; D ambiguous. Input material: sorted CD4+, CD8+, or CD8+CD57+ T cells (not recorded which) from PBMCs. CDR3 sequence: CSVRSEKNSGANVLTF. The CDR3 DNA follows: TGCAGCGTTCGAAGCGAGAAAAATTCTGGGGCCAACGTCCTGACTTTC.